This record looks at one T cell receptor (beta chain) sequence and its context. Its cognate antigen is unknown. This entry comes from a study of shared clonotypes between healthy human individuals. Study-wide findings and caveats: An expected dependence of interdonor clonotype sharing on sequencing depth was noted. The naive CD4 repertoires of a few donors were compared, and approximately 5.3% of clonotypes were shared.

Within Nashville, Tennessee resided all donors, each a Caucasian adult. Partitioning of CD4+ cells yielded a CD45RA+ naive subset and a CD45RA-negative memory subset. Germline lookup yields CDR1 SNHLY and CDR2 FYNNEI. With 2 bases removed from V and 7 bases from J, the gap between germline ends came to 12 bases. This CDR3 spans 13 amino acids. This table comes from immunoSEQ multiplex PCR, and its TCRdb copy is limited to in-frame clones, with some not included. This sample carries approximately 340,000 clones, more than 60% of them seen once, and the ten largest clones take around 9.3%. Sample: memory CD4+ T cells sorted from blood. Specified subset: CD45RA-negative fraction. This receptor was taken from a man in his thirties or forties in good health. This rearrangement joins TRBV2 to TRBJ2-7; weak D call: TRBD2 (6 bases). The CDR3 DNA follows: TGTGCCAGCAGTGAACGCGGGGTGGGGGAGCAGTACTTC. This translates into CASSERGVGEQYF.